A single sample is the source of the 9 T cell receptor beta chains below, sequenced in a study of blood T cell repertoires in COVID-19. Some clones are missing from TCRdb's copy, which holds only in-frame ones; the method was immunoSEQ multiplex PCR. The table has 260,000 or so clones, roughly 79% seen once. Sequences were obtained from peripheral blood. Receptors were obtained from an elderly woman with COVID-19, enrolled during active disease.

This clone was detected only once. V usage is TRBV6-6 and J usage is TRBJ1-6; no clear D gene. Deletions cut 4 bases from V and 6 bases from J, with 13 bases between. CDR1 is MNHNY, CDR2 SVGAGI, per germline (reference sequence). The CDR3 covers 15 residues. The DNA for the CDR3 is TGTGCCAGCAGTTCCCCGGGGAGCTTTAATTCACCCCTCCACTTT. Translated: CASSSPGSFNSPLHF.

This chain uses TRBV23-1 with TRBJ1-4; 9 bases are shared with TRBD1. TRBV23-1 is annotated as an ORF whose role is uncertain. The CDR3 runs to 15 residues. V dropped 4 bases and J dropped 4; count of bases not matched to a gene: 4. CDR3 nucleotide sequence: TGCGCCAGCAGTCCCCCGGGACAGGGTAATGAAAAACTGTTTTTT. Translating gives CASSPPGQGNEKLFF.

The chain combines TRBV4-1 with TRBJ1-1; tentative D call: TRBD1 (5 bases). The CDR3 contains 13 residues. The V gene lost 0 bases and the J gene lost 11 bases, with 13 bases spanning the gap. CDR1 and CDR2 (germline): MGHRA, YSYEKL. The CDR3 nucleotides read TGCGCCAGCAGCCAAGATCGGCAGGGTGGTGCTTTCTTT. Residues: CASSQDRQGGAFF.

This clone appeared a single time. The chain joins TRBV30 to TRBJ1-3; D ambiguous. V lost 3 bases and J 0 bases, leaving 6 bases between the germline ends. CDR1 and CDR2 (germline): GTSNPN, SVGIG (reference sequence). There are 13 residues in the CDR3. CDR3 amino acids: CAWRTGSGNTIYF. The CDR3 nucleotides read TGTGCCTGGAGGACGGGCTCTGGAAACACCATATATTTT.

The rearrangement uses TRBV5-6 and TRBJ2-7; D remains unclear. The germline CDR1 and CDR2 sequences are SGHDT and YYEEEE. CDR3 length equals 15 residues. Trimming removed 0 bases at V and 2 bases at J, with 12 bases between. The DNA for the CDR3 is TGTGCCAGCAGCTTGGCCGGAGACTGGGCCTACGAGCAGTACTTC. Amino acids: CASSLAGDWAYEQYF.

This clone was seen just once. The chain has TRBV12-5 and TRBJ2-2; tentatively, D is TRBD1 (5 bases). V was cut by 2 bases and J by 2 bases, with 9 bases left in between. CDR1 is LGHNT, CDR2 FRNRAP, per germline. CDR3 length equals 15 residues. As DNA, the CDR3 is TGTGCTAGTGGTTTGCTTCAGGGAAACACCGGGGAGCTGTTTTTT. Encoded protein: CASGLLQGNTGELFF.

V is TRBV18 and J is TRBJ2-1, with 10 positions matching TRBD2. Trimming at V came to 6 bases and at J to 7 bases, leaving 9 bases not matched to a gene. Germline V gene sequence: CDR1 KGHSH, CDR2 LQKENI. There are 15 residues in the CDR3. The CDR3 loop reads CASSVGLALANEQFF. CDR3 bases: TGTGCCAGCTCTGTGGGACTAGCGTTGGCGAATGAGCAGTTCTTC.

This clone was recorded many times. The chain employs TRBV13 and TRBJ1-2, with D perhaps TRBD1 (6 bases). Trimming left V 5 bases short and J 3 bases short, with 10 bases between. The CDR3 loop spans 13 amino acids. CDR1 and CDR2 from the germline V gene are PRHDT and FYEKMQ (reference sequence). The chain's CDR3 is CASSHRVYYGYTF. CDR3 DNA: TGTGCCAGCAGCCACAGGGTTTACTATGGCTACACCTTC.

The chain has TRBV5-1 and TRBJ2-2; D is possibly TRBD2 (6 bases). The CDR3 runs to 15 residues. The V gene's germline CDR1 is SGHRS and CDR2 YFSETQ. V lost 5 bases, J lost 0 bases, and 11 bases lay in between. CDR3 amino acids: CASSFSGSNTGELFF. The DNA for the CDR3 is TGCGCCAGCAGTTTCAGCGGGTCGAACACCGGGGAGCTGTTTTTT. Variable domain in full (rest from reference TRBV5-1 and TRBJ2-2): KAGVTQTPRYLIKTRGQQVTLSCSPISGHRSVSWYQQTPGQGLQFLFEYFSETQRNKGNFPGRFSGRQFSNSRSEMNVSTLELGDSALYLCASSFSGSNTGELFFGEGSRLTVL.